This T cell receptor (beta chain) was recovered during a study of cytomegalovirus exposure and HLA in healthy donors. CDR3 length equals 17 residues. Trimming took off 8 bases at V and 0 bases at J, with 23 bases between the two ends. CDR1 is MDHEN, CDR2 SYDVKM, per germline. Amplification used 60 Vbeta primers and 13 Jbeta primers. The protocol was immunoSEQ multiplex PCR, while the TCRdb copy is restricted to in-frame clones and leaves out a portion. The sample includes about 200,000 clones, roughly 80% of them seen just once. The TCR originated in a girl between 5 and 17 years old in good health and CMV-seronegative. This chain uses TRBV28 with TRBJ2-7; weak D call: TRBD1 (6 bases). The sequenced sample consisted of PBMCs. CDR3 coding DNA: TGTGCCAGCGTCTCCCATCAGGGGTCCACCACCTCCTACGAGCAGTACTTC. As protein: CASVSHQGSTTSYEQYF.